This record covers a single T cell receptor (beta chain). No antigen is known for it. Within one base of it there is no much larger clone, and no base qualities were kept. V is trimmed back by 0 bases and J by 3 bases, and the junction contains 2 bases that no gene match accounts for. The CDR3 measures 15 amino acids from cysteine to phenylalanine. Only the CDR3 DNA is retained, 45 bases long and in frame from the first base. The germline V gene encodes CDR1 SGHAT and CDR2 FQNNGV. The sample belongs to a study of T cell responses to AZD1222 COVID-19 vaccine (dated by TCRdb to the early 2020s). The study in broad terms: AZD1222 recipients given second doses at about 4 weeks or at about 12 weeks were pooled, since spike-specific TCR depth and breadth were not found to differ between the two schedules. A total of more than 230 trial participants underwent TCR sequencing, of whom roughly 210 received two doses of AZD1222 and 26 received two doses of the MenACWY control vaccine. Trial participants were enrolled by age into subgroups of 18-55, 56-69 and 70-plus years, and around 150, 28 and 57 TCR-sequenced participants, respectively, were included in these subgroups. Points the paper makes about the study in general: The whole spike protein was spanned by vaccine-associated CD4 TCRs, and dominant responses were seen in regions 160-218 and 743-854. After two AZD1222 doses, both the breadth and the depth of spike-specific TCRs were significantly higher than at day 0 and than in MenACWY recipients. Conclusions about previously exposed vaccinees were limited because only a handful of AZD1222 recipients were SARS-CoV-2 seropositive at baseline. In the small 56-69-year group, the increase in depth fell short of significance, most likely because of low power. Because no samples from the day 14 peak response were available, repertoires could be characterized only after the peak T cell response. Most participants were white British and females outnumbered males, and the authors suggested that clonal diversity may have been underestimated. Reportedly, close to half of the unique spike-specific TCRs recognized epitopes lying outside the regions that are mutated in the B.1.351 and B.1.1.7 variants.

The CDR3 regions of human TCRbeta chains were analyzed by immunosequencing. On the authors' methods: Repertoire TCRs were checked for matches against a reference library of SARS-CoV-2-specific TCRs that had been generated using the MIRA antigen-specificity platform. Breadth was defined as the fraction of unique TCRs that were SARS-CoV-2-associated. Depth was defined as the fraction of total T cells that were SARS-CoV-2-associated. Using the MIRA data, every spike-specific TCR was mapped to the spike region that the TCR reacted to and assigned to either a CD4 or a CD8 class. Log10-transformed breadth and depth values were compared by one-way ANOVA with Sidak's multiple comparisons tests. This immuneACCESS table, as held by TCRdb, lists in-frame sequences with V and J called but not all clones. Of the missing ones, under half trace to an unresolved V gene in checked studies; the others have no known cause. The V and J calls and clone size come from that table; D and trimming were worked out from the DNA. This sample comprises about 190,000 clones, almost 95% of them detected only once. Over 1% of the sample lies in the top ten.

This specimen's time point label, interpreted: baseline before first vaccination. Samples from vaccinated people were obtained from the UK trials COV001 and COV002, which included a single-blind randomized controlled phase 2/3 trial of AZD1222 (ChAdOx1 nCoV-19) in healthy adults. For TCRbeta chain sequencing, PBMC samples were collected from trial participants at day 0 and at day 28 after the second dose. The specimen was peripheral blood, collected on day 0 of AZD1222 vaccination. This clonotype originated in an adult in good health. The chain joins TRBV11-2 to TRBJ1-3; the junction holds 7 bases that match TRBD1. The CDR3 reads CASSLDPGGGNTIYF. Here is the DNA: TGTGCCAGCAGCTTAGATCCAGGGGGTGGAAACACCATATATTTT.